This T cell receptor (beta chain) was sequenced for a study of T cells in Graves' hyperthyroidism and ophthalmopathy. Using approximately 10 ml of fresh peripheral blood, PBMCs were prepared. Amplification yielded TCR beta CDR3 regions, with RNA transcripts as the source. TCR CDR3 underwent first-round RT-PCR with the HTBI primer set. TCRdb independently ran MiXCR on the multiplex PCR reads; one entry per CDR3 protein. The table records more than 300,000 distinct CDR3 sequences, under 20% of them present only once. This CDR3 region has 15 residues. The germline V gene has CDR1 SEHNR and CDR2 FQNEAQ (reference sequence). Unmatched junction bases numbered 6, after V lost 5 bases and J lost 0 bases. Study results and caveats: Patients with ophthalmopathy were separated from those with stable hyperthyroidism by a 13 V-J model.

This clonotype was picked up a small number of times. The antigen remains undetermined. The chain links TRBV7-9 to TRBJ1-2; 7 bases line up with TRBD1. The sequence was obtained from a man aged 18 to 29 with Graves' ophthalmopathy. Source material: blood. The CDR3 DNA reads as TGTGCCAGCAGCCGGGACAGCCTAGCTAACTATGGCTACACCTTC. Protein: CASSRDSLANYGYTF.